A selection of T cell receptor beta chains follows, all from one sample in a study of OX40 agonist ivuxolimab in advanced cancers. Produced via immunoSEQ multiplex PCR; TCRdb's table is partial and in-frame only. This sample has some 130,000 clones, with 90% found just once. Source: CD4+ or CD8+ T cells sorted from blood, taken in a trial of the OX40 agonist ivuxolimab. Source of these receptors: an adult with an advanced solid tumor such as melanoma, head and neck, liver or kidney cancer. CDR3s include the opening cysteine and the closing phenylalanine or tryptophan. Fields, in order: D gene, clone size, J gene, V gene, CDR3 DNA, CDR3 protein. D genes are given only for firm matches. Rows may omit the clone size; those that give it use once, few, many or a size class.

D gene: .; clone size: .; J gene: TRBJ1-2; V gene: TRBV5-1; CDR3 DNA: TGCGCCAGCAGCTTGGATATAGGACTGCGGACTAGATATGGCTACACCTTC; CDR3 protein: CASSLDIGLRTRYGYTF
D gene: .; clone size: .; J gene: TRBJ1-1; V gene: TRBV19; CDR3 DNA: TGTGCCAGTTACCCGGCGATGGGGGCTGAAGCTTTCTTT; CDR3 protein: CASYPAMGAEAFF
D gene: .; clone size: .; J gene: TRBJ1-1; V gene: TRBV28; CDR3 DNA: TGTGCCAGCAGTCGGCCCCCAGTGAGCACTGAAGCTTTCTTT; CDR3 protein: CASSRPPVSTEAFF
D gene: TRBD1; clone size: .; J gene: TRBJ2-2; V gene: TRBV2; CDR3 DNA: TGTGCCGGACAGACAGGGGGTCACGGGGAGCTGTTTTTT; CDR3 protein: CAGQTGGHGELFF
D gene: .; clone size: once; J gene: TRBJ1-2; V gene: TRBV6-6; CDR3 DNA: TGTGCCAGCAGTTCACCATACAGGGATAACTATGGCTACACCTTC; CDR3 protein: CASSSPYRDNYGYTF
D gene: .; clone size: .; J gene: TRBJ2-5; V gene: TRBV7-2; CDR3 DNA: TGTGCCAGCAGCCTCGAACGGGGAAAAGAGACCCAGTACTTC; CDR3 protein: CASSLERGKETQYF
D gene: .; clone size: .; J gene: TRBJ2-3; V gene: TRBV12-5; CDR3 DNA: TGTGCTAGTGGTTTCGCGGGGTACACAGATACGCAGTATTTT; CDR3 protein: CASGFAGYTDTQYF
D gene: TRBD2; clone size: .; J gene: TRBJ2-5; V gene: TRBV18; CDR3 DNA: TGTGCCAGCTCACCCTCCCCAGCGGGACTTCAAGAGACCCAGTACTTC; CDR3 protein: CASSPSPAGLQETQYF
D gene: .; clone size: once; J gene: TRBJ2-5; V gene: TRBV5-1; CDR3 DNA: TGCGCCAGCAGTAGCCCCGGGGGCGAGACCCAGTACTTC; CDR3 protein: CASSSPGGETQYF
D gene: .; clone size: .; J gene: TRBJ1-1; V gene: TRBV5-6; CDR3 DNA: TGTGCCAGCAGCTTGGATTCCACGAACACTGAAGCTTTCTTT; CDR3 protein: CASSLDSTNTEAFF
D gene: .; clone size: .; J gene: TRBJ1-3; V gene: TRBV6-4; CDR3 DNA: TGTGCCAGCACCACGGGGGGGGCACAAGGACACACCATATATTTT; CDR3 protein: CASTTGGAQGHTIYF
D gene: TRBD1; clone size: .; J gene: TRBJ1-5; V gene: TRBV19; CDR3 DNA: TGTGCCAGTAGTAGGTTTACACAGGGGGCCCTCAATCAGCCCCAGCATTTT; CDR3 protein: CASSRFTQGALNQPQHF
D gene: .; clone size: .; J gene: TRBJ2-2; V gene: TRBV15; CDR3 DNA: TGTGCCACCAGCAGGAGGTTGGAGAACACCGGGGAGCTGTTTTTT; CDR3 protein: CATSRRLENTGELFF
D gene: TRBD1; clone size: .; J gene: TRBJ2-5; V gene: TRBV2; CDR3 DNA: TGTGCCAGCAGCCCCGGGACAGGGGGTCGGCAGACCCAGTACTTC; CDR3 protein: CASSPGTGGRQTQYF
D gene: .; clone size: .; J gene: TRBJ2-6; V gene: TRBV6-1; CDR3 DNA: TGTGCCATTAACAACTCTGGGGCCAACGTCCTGACTTTC; CDR3 protein: CAINNSGANVLTF
D gene: .; clone size: .; J gene: TRBJ2-7; V gene: TRBV27; CDR3 DNA: TGTGCCAGCAGTCCCGGATTATCGAGCTCCTACGAGCAGTACTTC; CDR3 protein: CASSPGLSSSYEQYF
D gene: .; clone size: .; J gene: TRBJ1-2; V gene: TRBV30; CDR3 DNA: TGTGCCTGGAGTGATGACCAGGCAAGCTATGGCTACACCTTC; CDR3 protein: CAWSDDQASYGYTF
D gene: TRBD1; clone size: .; J gene: TRBJ1-4; V gene: TRBV28; CDR3 DNA: TGTGCCAGCACCGGGACAGAGTTTAATGAAAAACTGTTTTTT; CDR3 protein: CASTGTEFNEKLFF
D gene: .; clone size: .; J gene: TRBJ1-1; V gene: TRBV5-4; CDR3 DNA: TGTGCCAGCAGCCAAGGAGGGAACACTGAAGCTTTCTTT; CDR3 protein: CASSQGGNTEAFF
D gene: .; clone size: .; J gene: TRBJ1-6; V gene: TRBV6-5; CDR3 DNA: TGTGCCAGCAGCTACCAAGGAAGGTGGGGTAATTCACCCCTCCACTTT; CDR3 protein: CASSYQGRWGNSPLHF
D gene: TRBD1; clone size: once; J gene: TRBJ2-7; V gene: TRBV29-1; CDR3 DNA: TGCAGCGTTGCGGGACAGGGACCCCCCTACGAGCAGTACTTC; CDR3 protein: CSVAGQGPPYEQYF
D gene: .; clone size: .; J gene: TRBJ2-6; V gene: TRBV14; CDR3 DNA: TGTGCCAGCAGCCAAGTTAGACAGCCTGGGGCCAACGTCCTGACTTTC; CDR3 protein: CASSQVRQPGANVLTF
D gene: .; clone size: .; J gene: TRBJ1-1; V gene: TRBV28; CDR3 DNA: TGTGCCAGCAGTTTCCAGACGGTGGGGAACACTGAAGCTTTCTTT; CDR3 protein: CASSFQTVGNTEAFF
D gene: .; clone size: .; J gene: TRBJ2-3; V gene: TRBV19; CDR3 DNA: TGTGCCAGTAGTATAGCCCAGAGCACAGATACGCAGTATTTT; CDR3 protein: CASSIAQSTDTQYF
D gene: .; clone size: .; J gene: TRBJ1-1; V gene: TRBV19; CDR3 DNA: TGTGCCAGTAGCCCGCGGTTGGGCACTGAAGCTTTCTTT; CDR3 protein: CASSPRLGTEAFF
D gene: .; clone size: .; J gene: TRBJ1-3; V gene: TRBV28; CDR3 DNA: TGTGCCAGCAGTTTAGGACAGAATAATGGAAACACCATATATTTT; CDR3 protein: CASSLGQNNGNTIYF
D gene: TRBD2; clone size: .; J gene: TRBJ2-1; V gene: TRBV5-6; CDR3 DNA: TGTGCCAGCCATAGACTAGCGGGAAGTAGCTCCTACAATGAGCAGTTCTTC; CDR3 protein: CASHRLAGSSSYNEQFF
D gene: TRBD2; clone size: .; J gene: TRBJ2-5; V gene: TRBV9; CDR3 DNA: TGTGCCAGCAGCGTAGGGGGAGGGGACCAAGAGACCCAGTACTTC; CDR3 protein: CASSVGGGDQETQYF
D gene: TRBD2; clone size: .; J gene: TRBJ2-1; V gene: TRBV6-6; CDR3 DNA: TGTGCCAGCATTTGGACTAGCGGGCATGAGCAGTTCTTC; CDR3 protein: CASIWTSGHEQFF
D gene: .; clone size: once; J gene: TRBJ1-3; V gene: TRBV5-1; CDR3 DNA: TGCGCCAGCAGCTTAGTACAGGGTGGAAACACCATATATTTT; CDR3 protein: CASSLVQGGNTIYF
D gene: .; clone size: .; J gene: TRBJ2-3; V gene: TRBV21-1; CDR3 DNA: TGTGCCAGCAGCGACGGGGACAGCACAGATACGCAGTATTTT; CDR3 protein: CASSDGDSTDTQYF